These T cell receptor beta chains were read from a single sample in a study of blood T cell repertoires in COVID-19. Assay used: immunoSEQ multiplex PCR; TCRdb lists only in-frame clones, some missing. The data show 350,000 to 550,000 clones, 80% to 90% seen once. Sequenced sample: PBMCs or T cells enriched from blood (not recorded which). These receptors were taken from a man aged 25-45 years who had recovered from COVID-19. CDR3s include the opening cysteine and the closing phenylalanine or tryptophan. D genes are given only for firm matches. The size field is filled for only some rows; it gives once, few, many or a size class.

TRBD2 TRBJ2-1 TRBV5-6 NA TGTGCCAGCAGCCTCCGAGGACTAGCGCACAATGAGCAGTTCTTC CASSLRGLAHNEQFF
NA TRBJ2-5 TRBV3-1/TRBV3-2 NA TGTGCCAGCAGCCAAGAGGTAGGGGGAACGACCACGGAGACCCAGTACTTC CASSQEVGGTTTETQYF
TRBD2 TRBJ2-7 TRBV19 NA TGTGCCAGTAGCCCCCGGACTAGACATTACGAGCAGTACTTC CASSPRTRHYEQYF
TRBD1 TRBJ1-5 TRBV19 NA TGTGCCAGCGGGACAGATAGCAATCAGCCCCAGCATTTT CASGTDSNQPQHF
TRBD2 TRBJ2-7 TRBV7-6 NA TGTGCCAGCAGCTTGGAATACCGGACTAGCGGGAACGCCTACGAGCAGTACTTC CASSLEYRTSGNAYEQYF
TRBD1 TRBJ1-2 TRBV4-1 NA TGCGCCAGCAGCCAACCGGGACAGTCCTATGGCTACACCTTC CASSQPGQSYGYTF
NA TRBJ2-2 TRBV11-2 NA TGTGCCAGCAGCTTATTTACTAGCCCGCACCTTGGTATGACCGGGGAGCTGTTTTTT CASSLFTSPHLGMTGELFF
NA TRBJ2-5 TRBV18 NA TGTGCCAGCTCACCAGGCTCCGTAGAGACCCAGTACTTC CASSPGSVETQYF
TRBD2 TRBJ2-3 TRBV5-5 NA TGTGCCAGCAGCTTGGGGCTAGCGGACACAGATACGCAGTATTTT CASSLGLADTDTQYF
NA TRBJ1-6 TRBV10-3 few TGTGCCATCAGTGAGATGACAGAGAATTCACCCCTCCACTTT CAISEMTENSPLHF
NA TRBJ1-5 TRBV9 few TGTGCCAGCAGCGTAGGTTTAAGCCAGCCCCAGCATTTT CASSVGLSQPQHF
NA TRBJ2-6 TRBV19 NA TGTGCCAGTAGCCTCAGGAGGACTCCTGGGGCCAACGTCCTGACTTTC CASSLRRTPGANVLTF
TRBD1 TRBJ1-5 TRBV6-5 NA TGTGCCAGCACAGACAGGGTAGAGCCCCAGCATTTT CASTDRVEPQHF
TRBD2 TRBJ2-7 TRBV27 NA TGTGCCAGCAGTCCGGGACTAGCGGGTGAGCAGTACTTC CASSPGLAGEQYF
NA TRBJ2-2 TRBV24-1 NA TGTGCCACCGGAGAGAGGGAGCATACCGGGGAGCTGTTTTTT CATGEREHTGELFF
NA TRBJ2-2 TRBV30 once TGTGCCTGGAGTGTACTATGGGTCGGGGAGCTGTTTTTT CAWSVLWVGELFF
NA TRBJ1-4 TRBV27 NA TGTGCCAGCAGCTTACAGTCAACTAATGAAAAACTGTTTTTT CASSLQSTNEKLFF
TRBD1 TRBJ2-7 TRBV11-2 NA TGTGCCAGCAGCTTAGTCTACAGGGGGCAAAAAAGCGAGCAGTACTTC CASSLVYRGQKSEQYF
TRBD2 TRBJ2-1 TRBV24-1 NA TGTGCCACCAGGGATACCGGGACTAGCGGAAATGAGCAGTTCTTC CATRDTGTSGNEQFF
TRBD1 TRBJ1-4 TRBV19 NA TGTGCCAGTAGTATAGCGGTTAATGGGTGGACAGGCGCGCACGAAAAACTGTTTTTT CASSIAVNGWTGAHEKLFF
TRBD2 TRBJ2-3 TRBV28 NA TGTGCCAGCAGTTTACTTAGCGGGGCAAGCACAGATACGCAGTATTTT CASSLLSGASTDTQYF
TRBD2 TRBJ2-5 TRBV2 NA TGTGCCAGCAGTTCCGGGACTAGCGGTCTTAGAACACAAGAGACCCAGTACTTC CASSSGTSGLRTQETQYF
NA TRBJ1-1 TRBV5-1 NA TGCGCCAGCAGCTTTGGGGGCGGTAACACTGAAGCTTTCTTT CASSFGGGNTEAFF
NA TRBJ1-1 TRBV7-9 NA TGTGCCAGCAGCTTAGCCAGGGCGACCCGAATGAACACTGAAGCTTTCTTT CASSLARATRMNTEAFF
TRBD1 TRBJ1-5 TRBV11-2 NA TGTGCCAGCAGCCGTACAGGGGGGGATGGTCAGCCCCAGCATTTT CASSRTGGDGQPQHF
NA TRBJ1-1 TRBV27 NA TGTGCCAGCAGTTTAAACATCCCCAGCGGGCCTGTGAACACTGAAGCTTTCTTT CASSLNIPSGPVNTEAFF
TRBD1 TRBJ1-3 TRBV4-2 NA TGTGCCAGCAGCCAAGATCTGCGCAGGGGGTATGGAAACACCATATATTTT CASSQDLRRGYGNTIYF
TRBD2 TRBJ2-3 TRBV5-5 NA TGTGCCAGCGGACGGGCCGGGGGGTTGAGCACAGATACGCAGTATTTT CASGRAGGLSTDTQYF
TRBD2 TRBJ2-5 TRBV4-2 NA TGTGCCAGCAGCCAAGATCCCAGCGGGAGGGCCGCTGAGACCCAGTACTTC CASSQDPSGRAAETQYF
NA TRBJ1-2 TRBV2 NA TGTGCCAGCAGTGTCAGGAAACTTAACTATGGCTACACCTTC CASSVRKLNYGYTF
TRBD1 TRBJ1-4 TRBV5-6 NA TGTGCCAGCAGCGGACAGGGTTTGACTAATGAAAAACTGTTTTTT CASSGQGLTNEKLFF
NA TRBJ2-2 TRBV28 few TGTGCCAGCAGGGACCCCGGGACTCCTATAACCGGGGAGCTGTTTTTT CASRDPGTPITGELFF
NA TRBJ1-3 TRBV5-1 NA TGCGCCAGCAGCTGGACAGAACCTGGAAACACCATATATTTT CASSWTEPGNTIYF
NA TRBJ2-7 TRBV11-2 NA TGTGCCAGCAGCTTAGAAGGGTGGGACCTGCGGGGCGAGCAGTACTTC CASSLEGWDLRGEQYF
TRBD2 TRBJ2-1 TRBV27 NA TGTGCCAGCAGTTTGGGAAGCGGGAGGGCGTACAATGAGCAGTTCTTC CASSLGSGRAYNEQFF